This TCR beta chain was documented in a study of cytotoxic CD8 clonotypes in ibrutinib-treated CLL. Background on the study: After a median around 12 months on treatment (6 to 36), response samples were drawn.

Libraries were prepared by immunoSEQ multiplex PCR; TCRdb keeps only in-frame clonotypes and omits some of them. This sample carries more than 50,000 clones, around three fifths of them seen once, and the ten largest clones take roughly 14%. The V end lost 0 bases, the J end lost 4 bases, and 10 bases lay between the germline ends. The CDR3 totals 15 residues. CDR1 and CDR2 from the germline V gene are MGHRA and YSYEKL. This clone occurred a few times. The sample in question was PBMCs, obtained after 12 months of ibrutinib treatment. The rearrangement joins TRBV4-1 to TRBJ2-1, with D unclear. This receptor was obtained from a human donor with chronic lymphocytic leukemia. CDR3 bases: TGCGCCAGCAGCCAAGACAGGCCCTCGTACAATGAGCAGTTCTTC. Protein: CASSQDRPSYNEQFF.